This section outlines one TCR beta chain sequence together with its context. Its matching antigen is unknown. This sample was taken from a study of a mutant IDH1 vaccine in newly diagnosed glioma. General observations from the study: Of all patients, around 94% showed vaccine-induced immune responses.

Sequenced by immunoSEQ multiplex PCR; TCRdb stores in-frame clones only, minus some. The table shows approximately 110,000 clones, with under 90% occurring only once. Time point of the sample: week 11, during vaccination. With topical imiquimod, each dose of the vaccine consisted of 300 ug of mutant IDH1 20-mer peptide. From germline, CDR1 is MGHRA and CDR2 YSYEKL. The V gene end was trimmed by 3 bases and the J gene end by 0 bases; junction bases not matched to a gene: 4. The CDR3 is 16 amino acids. This rearrangement joins TRBV4-1 to TRBJ2-1, with TRBD2 identical over 8 bases. The TCR comes from a woman between 50 and 59 years old with glioma. The material was PBMCs, obtained from a glioma patient whose treatment included an IDH1 peptide vaccine. CDR3 DNA sequence: TGCGCCAGCAGCCAGAGCGGGAGAACCTCCTACAATGAGCAGTTCTTC. Its translation: CASSQSGRTSYNEQFF.